The 20 T cell receptor beta chains reported below all come from one sample, sequenced in a study of neurological immune-mediated disorders (dated by TCRdb to the late 2010s). The library relied on 5' RACE. Sequenced using an Illumina HiSeq 2500. TCRdb trimmed the raw reads at Q25, called clones with MiXCR and kept productive beta chains. Rows with a matching CDR3 protein are joined into one entry that keeps the most common DNA and genes. This sample comprises approximately 50,000 distinct CDR3 sequences, about 3.5% of them detected only once. Around 1.5% of the sample is held by the ten biggest clonotypes. The sequencing sample was made of PBMCs. These receptors were taken from a man younger than 40 with multiple sclerosis.

In this sample, this clonotype turned up many times. The chain uses TRBV5-5 and TRBJ1-1; maybe TRBD1 (5 bases). The CDR3 consists of 15 residues. Trimming took 4 bases from V and 0 from J, leaving 13 bases between them. Germline loops: CDR1 SGHKS, CDR2 YYEKEE (reference sequence). Here the CDR3 DNA reads TGTGCCAGCAGCGGGGACTTTTATCTGAACACTGAAGCTTTCTTT. Amino acid sequence: CASSGDFYLNTEAFF.

This clonotype has at least ten counts. The chain carries TRBV10-1 and TRBJ1-6, with 9 bases fitting TRBD1. The germline gives CDR1 WNHNN, CDR2 SYGVQD (reference sequence). This CDR3 has 14 residues. With 5 bases clipped from V and 8 bases from J, the junction kept 4 bases outside the gene matches. The CDR3 sequence is CASSRDREDSPLHF. The CDR3 nucleotides are TGCGCCAGCAGTCGGGACAGGGAGGATTCACCCCTCCACTTT.

This clonotype showed up many times. The rearrangement uses TRBV20-1 and TRBJ2-5; D not certain. The CDR3 extends over 16 amino acids. Trimming removed 3 bases from V and 1 base from J, with 18 bases in between. Germline V CDR1 and CDR2: DFQATT, SNEGSKA (reference sequence). The CDR3 region is CSASELYGFIQETQYF. In DNA form, the CDR3 reads TGCAGTGCTAGTGAGTTATACGGGTTCATCCAAGAGACCCAGTACTTC.

In this sample, this clonotype turned up many times. The genes are TRBV5-1 and TRBJ2-1, with D tentatively TRBD2 (5 bases). CDR3 length equals 13 residues. The germline V and J ends were trimmed by 0 bases and 9 bases, with 10 bases remaining between them. The germline CDR1 and CDR2 sequences are SGHRS and YFSETQ. DNA for the CDR3: TGCGCCAGCAGCTTGGTGTTGGAGGCTGAGCAGTTCTTC. Its protein product is CASSLVLEAEQFF.

The table lists this clonotype with many counts. J is TRBJ2-1 and V is TRBV5-1, with TRBD2 identical over 10 bases. The germline V gene encodes CDR1 SGHRS and CDR2 YFSETQ. Germline trimming cut 4 bases from V and 7 bases from J; bases unmatched to any gene: 14. The CDR3 extends over 17 amino acids. The CDR3 protein is CASSTIQLAGRGNEQFF. CDR3 sequence (DNA): TGCGCCAGCAGCACGATACAACTAGCGGGGCGGGGAAATGAGCAGTTCTTC.

This clonotype was detected many times. V usage is TRBV7-7 and J usage is TRBJ1-1, with a possible D match to TRBD1 (5 bases). The germline V gene encodes CDR1 SSHAT and CDR2 FNYEAQ (reference sequence). The V and J ends lost 4 bases and 1 base respectively, with 7 bases between them. The CDR3 loop spans 13 amino acids. CDR3 in DNA: TGTGCCAGCAGCTCCGGGGCGAACACTGAAGCTTTCTTT. It is translated as CASSSGANTEAFF.

This chain links TRBV7-2 with TRBJ1-5; tentative D call: TRBD1 (6 bases). V was pared by 2 bases and J by 3 bases, with 8 bases between. The germline V gene encodes CDR1 SGHTA and CDR2 FQGNSA. The CDR3 sequence is 14 residues long. In DNA form, the CDR3 reads TGTGCCAGCAGCTTACGGGGGCCCAATCAGCCCCAGCATTTT. It is translated as CASSLRGPNQPQHF.

This clonotype has ten or more counts. The chain joins TRBV9 to TRBJ2-5; the D gene is possibly TRBD1 (6 bases). The CDR3 is made up of 17 amino acids. V was pared by 0 bases and J by 1 base, with 16 bases between. In germline, CDR1 is SGDLS, CDR2 YYNGEE. CDR3 sequence: CASSVGGPWQFQETQYF. CDR3 nucleotide sequence: TGTGCCAGCAGCGTAGGGGGGCCGTGGCAGTTCCAAGAGACCCAGTACTTC.

This clonotype was observed many times. The chain is built from TRBV20-1 and TRBJ2-7; TRBD2 matches 9 bases. The germline V gene encodes CDR1 DFQATT and CDR2 SNEGSKA (reference sequence). This CDR3 region has 14 residues. With 0 bases clipped from V and 5 bases from J, the junction kept 5 bases outside the gene matches. This CDR3 reads CSARDMASGNEQYF. As DNA, the CDR3 is TGCAGTGCTAGAGATATGGCTAGCGGGAACGAGCAGTACTTC.

This clonotype was counted many times. J is TRBJ2-3 and V is TRBV11-2, with a possible D match to TRBD2 (6 bases). V gave up 8 bases and J gave up 3 bases, with 15 bases separating them. The CDR3 covers 14 residues. Germline-derived CDR1 and CDR2 are SGHAT and FQNNGV. CDR3 loop: CASRRAPQTDTQYF. DNA of the CDR3: TGTGCCAGCCGGAGGGCCCCTCAAACAGATACGCAGTATTTT. Based on the CDR3 plus reference TRBV11-2 and TRBJ2-3, the full variable domain is EAGVAQSPRYKIIEKRQSVAFWCNPISGHATLYWYQQILGQGPKLLIQFQNNGVVDDSQLPKDRFSAERLKGVDSTLKIQPAKLEDSAVYLCASRRAPQTDTQYFGPGTRLTVL.

This clonotype was observed many times. The chain has TRBV7-2 and TRBJ1-2; the D gene is possibly TRBD1 (5 bases). Trimming took 4 bases from V and 6 from J, leaving 15 bases between them. This CDR3 contains 14 residues. Germline-derived CDR1 and CDR2 are SGHTA and FQGNSA. The CDR3 here is CASSWDGREDGYTF. CDR3 nucleotide sequence: TGTGCCAGCAGCTGGGACGGAAGGGAGGATGGCTACACCTTC.

This clonotype appeared many times. The rearrangement links TRBV5-1 to TRBJ2-1; the match to TRBD2 covers 13 bases. CDR1 and CDR2 (germline): SGHRS, YFSETQ. CDR3 length equals 15 residues. V lost 4 bases to trimming and J lost 7 bases; unmatched junction nucleotides: 5. Written as DNA, the CDR3 is TGCGCCAGCAGCCCGGGACTAGCGGGACGTAATGAGCAGTTCTTC. This sequence encodes CASSPGLAGRNEQFF.

Ten or more counts support this clonotype. V gene TRBV9 combines with J gene TRBJ2-7; 8 bases line up with TRBD1. The CDR3 is 15 amino acids. V shed 0 bases, J shed 1 base, and the junction held 3 bases outside the gene matches. CDR1 SGDLS and CDR2 YYNGEE come from the germline V gene. In nucleotides, the CDR3 is TGTGCCAGCAGCGTAGAAGGACAGGGTTCCTACGAGCAGTACTTC. This encodes CASSVEGQGSYEQYF.

There are many counts of this clonotype. This chain uses TRBV28 with TRBJ2-1; D not resolved. Per the germline V gene, CDR1 is MDHEN and CDR2 is SYDVKM. The CDR3 extends over 10 amino acids. V dropped 5 bases and J dropped 5 bases, with 1 base sitting between them. CDR3 sequence reads: CASSHNEQFF. The CDR3 nucleotides read TGTGCCAGCAGTCACAATGAGCAGTTCTTC.

This clonotype was detected many times. V is TRBV28 and J is TRBJ1-1, with D possibly TRBD1 on 6 matching bases. Germline lookup yields CDR1 MDHEN and CDR2 SYDVKM. The V and J ends lost 2 bases and 13 bases respectively, with 17 bases between them. The CDR3 has 13 amino acids. As DNA, the CDR3 is TGTGCCAGCAGTTTAGGGGGACAAAGATTTGGTTTCTTT. It translates to CASSLGGQRFGFF. Looking up the rest from reference TRBV28 and TRBJ1-1 gives the full variable domain: DVKVTQSSRYLVKRTGEKVFLECVQDMDHENMFWYRQDPGLGLRLIYFSYDVKMKEKGDIPEGYSVSREKKERFSLILESASTNQTSMYLCASSLGGQRFGFFGQGTRLTVV.

There are many counts of this clonotype. The rearrangement joins TRBV28 to TRBJ2-7; D uncertain. Germline V gene lookup returns CDR1 MDHEN and CDR2 SYDVKM. Trimming cost V 6 bases and J 3 bases, with 18 bases left between them. The CDR3 length is 15 residues. The CDR3 loop reads CASRGWLGNGYEQYF. DNA for the CDR3: TGTGCCAGCAGGGGGTGGCTGGGGAACGGCTACGAGCAGTACTTC. Combining the CDR3 with reference TRBV28 and TRBJ2-7 gives the whole variable domain DVKVTQSSRYLVKRTGEKVFLECVQDMDHENMFWYRQDPGLGLRLIYFSYDVKMKEKGDIPEGYSVSREKKERFSLILESASTNQTSMYLCASRGWLGNGYEQYFGPGTRLTVT.

This clonotype was seen repeatedly, ten times or more. The chain uses TRBV20-1 and TRBJ2-7, with 8 nucleotides matching TRBD2. Trimming removed 2 bases from V and 3 bases from J; junction bases left unmatched: 9. CDR1 is DFQATT and CDR2 is SNEGSKA in the germline V gene (reference sequence). CDR3 length: 15 amino acids. The CDR3 region has the DNA TGCAGTGCTAGAATCCTCCGGACTAGCATCTACGAGCAGTACTTC. The encoded protein is CSARILRTSIYEQYF.

In this sample, this clonotype turned up many times. The chain joins TRBV5-1 to TRBJ2-2, with TRBD1 matching over 7 bases. Looked up from germline, CDR1 is SGHRS and CDR2 is YFSETQ. The CDR3 runs 15 residues. After removal of 0 bases from V and 3 bases from J, the junction contained 2 bases not matched to a gene. CDR3 in DNA: TGCGCCAGCAGCTTGGGGACAGGTCACACCGGGGAGCTGTTTTTT. Its protein is CASSLGTGHTGELFF.

This clonotype has at least ten counts. The chain links TRBV11-2 to TRBJ2-5, with D unclear. Trimming took off 2 bases at V and 5 bases at J, with 9 bases between the two ends. Germline V CDR1 and CDR2: SGHAT, FQNNGV. The CDR3 is made up of 13 amino acids. In nucleotides, the CDR3 is TGTGCCAGCAGCTTAAGGGAAACGGAGACCCAGTACTTC. This sequence encodes CASSLRETETQYF.

This clonotype has a count of ten or more. This chain uses TRBV12-3 or TRBV12-4 with TRBJ1-2, with D possibly being TRBD1 (6 bases). The CDR3 loop spans 13 amino acids. The V end lost 7 bases, the J end lost 4 bases, and 13 bases lay between the germline ends. The CDR3, as DNA: TGTGCCAGCACCCCGGACAGAGCCTATGGCTACACCTTC. Its translation is CASTPDRAYGYTF.